This T cell receptor beta chain was documented in a study of blood T cell repertoires in COVID-19. Study context: The United States, Italy and Spain were the sources of the acute and convalescent COVID-19 samples. T cells, B-cell-depleted T cells, or PBMCs provided the cDNA or gDNA that served as material.

The sample holds one count of this clone. V shed 2 bases and J shed 7 bases, with 9 bases lying between them. Germline values: CDR1 MNHNS, CDR2 SASEGT. This CDR3 contains 14 residues. The method was immunoSEQ multiplex PCR; TCRdb's version includes in-frame clones alone and lacks a portion of them. Among hundreds of thousands of clones listed, roughly nine tenths were seen once. The sequencing input was peripheral blood. This rearrangement joins TRBV6-1 to TRBJ1-6; D gene unclear. The sequence came from a man aged 18 to 30 with active or convalescent COVID-19. The CDR3 sequence: CASSEQRGNSPLHF. CDR3 DNA: TGTGCCAGCAGTGAACAACGAGGCAATTCACCCCTCCACTTT.